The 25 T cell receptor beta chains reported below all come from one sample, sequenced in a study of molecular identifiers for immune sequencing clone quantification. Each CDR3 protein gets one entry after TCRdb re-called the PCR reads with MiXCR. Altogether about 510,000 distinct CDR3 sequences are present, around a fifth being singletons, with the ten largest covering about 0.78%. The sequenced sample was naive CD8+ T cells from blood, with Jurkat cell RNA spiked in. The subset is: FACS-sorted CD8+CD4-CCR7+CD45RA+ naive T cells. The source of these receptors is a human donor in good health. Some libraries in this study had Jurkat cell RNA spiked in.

The CDR3 is CASNRRGQARYEQYF. The DNA for the CDR3 is TGTGCCAGCAACAGACGAGGACAGGCTCGCTACGAGCAGTACTTC. The chain links TRBV27 to TRBJ2-7, with 7 bases identical to TRBD1. Trimming at V came to 7 bases and at J to 3 bases, leaving 12 bases not matched to a gene. This CDR3 comprises 15 residues. Germline V gene data show CDR1 as MNHEY and CDR2 as SMNVEV (reference sequence).

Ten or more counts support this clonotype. The CDR3 here is CASSGRTGAAYEQYF. In DNA form, the CDR3 reads TGTGCCAGCAGCGGGCGGACGGGAGCCGCCTACGAGCAGTACTTC. V gene TRBV7-9 combines with J gene TRBJ2-7; possibly TRBD2 for D (6 bases). Germline V gene lookup returns CDR1 SEHNR and CDR2 FQNEAQ (reference sequence). The CDR3 runs to 15 residues. Trimming shortened V by 5 bases and J by 2 bases, and 16 bases separated the two germline ends.

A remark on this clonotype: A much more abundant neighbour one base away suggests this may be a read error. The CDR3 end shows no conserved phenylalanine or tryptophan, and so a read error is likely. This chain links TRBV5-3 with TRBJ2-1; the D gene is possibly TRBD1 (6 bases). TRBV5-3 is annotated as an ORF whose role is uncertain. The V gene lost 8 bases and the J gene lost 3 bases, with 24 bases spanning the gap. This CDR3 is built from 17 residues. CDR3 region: CASSHNVEQGYYNEQFS. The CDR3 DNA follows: TGTGCCAGCAGCCATAATGTGGAACAGGGATACTACAATGAGCAGTTCTCC.

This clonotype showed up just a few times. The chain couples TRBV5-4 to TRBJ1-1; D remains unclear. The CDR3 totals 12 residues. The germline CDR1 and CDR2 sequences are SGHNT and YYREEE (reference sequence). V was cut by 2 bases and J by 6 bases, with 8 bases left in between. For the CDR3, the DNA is TGTGCCAGCAGCTTCGGCACAGCTGAAGCTTTCTTT. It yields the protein CASSFGTAEAFF.

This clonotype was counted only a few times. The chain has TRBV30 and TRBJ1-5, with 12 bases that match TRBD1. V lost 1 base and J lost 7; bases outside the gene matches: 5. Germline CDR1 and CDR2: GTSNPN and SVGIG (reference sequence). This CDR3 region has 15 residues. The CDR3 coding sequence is TGTGCCTGGAGTGAAGGGACAGGGGGCAGACAGCCCCAGCATTTT. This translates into CAWSEGTGGRQPQHF.

The CDR3 reads CASKSLDREYYEQYF. CDR3 in DNA: TGTGCCAGTAAATCTTTGGACAGAGAGTACTACGAGCAGTACTTC. J is TRBJ2-7 and V is TRBV6-2 or TRBV6-3, with TRBD1 as a possible D gene (6 bases). This CDR3 region has 15 residues. Per the germline V gene, CDR1 is MNHEY and CDR2 is SVGEGT. Between the trimmed V and J ends, which lost 9 bases and 3 bases, there was a span of 21 bases.

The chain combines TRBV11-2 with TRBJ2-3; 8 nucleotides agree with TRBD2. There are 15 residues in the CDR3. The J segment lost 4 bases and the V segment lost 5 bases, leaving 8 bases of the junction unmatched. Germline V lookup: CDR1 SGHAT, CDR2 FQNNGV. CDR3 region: CASSAASGSADTQYF. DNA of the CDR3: TGTGCCAGCAGCGCAGCGAGCGGGAGTGCAGATACGCAGTATTTT.

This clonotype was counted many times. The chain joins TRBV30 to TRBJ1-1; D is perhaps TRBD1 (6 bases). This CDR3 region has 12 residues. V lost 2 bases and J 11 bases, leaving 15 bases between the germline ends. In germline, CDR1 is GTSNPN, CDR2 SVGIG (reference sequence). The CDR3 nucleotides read TGTGCCTGGAGTTTACAGGGAAATGTTGCTTTCTTT. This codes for CAWSLQGNVAFF.

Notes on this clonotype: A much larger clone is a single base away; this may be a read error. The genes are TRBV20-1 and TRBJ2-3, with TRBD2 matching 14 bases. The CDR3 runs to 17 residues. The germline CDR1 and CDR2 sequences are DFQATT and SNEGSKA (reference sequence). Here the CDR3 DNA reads TGCGGTGCTAGGGGACTAGCGGGGGCATTATTTCTGGATACGCAGTATTTT. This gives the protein CGARGLAGALFLDTQYF.

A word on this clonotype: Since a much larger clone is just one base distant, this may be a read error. As DNA, the CDR3 is TGTGCCACCAGCTGGACAGGGTCGTACAATGAGCAGCTCTTC. Amino acid sequence: CATSWTGSYNEQLF. The chain couples TRBV15 to TRBJ2-1, with TRBD1 identical over 8 bases. The CDR3 contains 14 residues. Per germline, CDR1 LNHNV and CDR2 YYDKDF (reference sequence).

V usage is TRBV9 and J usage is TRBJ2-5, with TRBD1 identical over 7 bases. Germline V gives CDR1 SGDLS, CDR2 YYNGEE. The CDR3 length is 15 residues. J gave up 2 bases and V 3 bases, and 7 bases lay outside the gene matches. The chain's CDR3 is CASSARGLEQETQYF. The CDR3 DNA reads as TGTGCCAGCAGCGCAAGGGGGCTGGAGCAAGAGACCCAGTACTTC.

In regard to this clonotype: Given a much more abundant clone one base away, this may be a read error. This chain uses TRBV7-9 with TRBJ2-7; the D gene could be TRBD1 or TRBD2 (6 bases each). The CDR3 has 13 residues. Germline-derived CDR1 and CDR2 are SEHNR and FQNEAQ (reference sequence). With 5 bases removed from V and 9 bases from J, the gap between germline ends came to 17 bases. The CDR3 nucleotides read TGTGCCAGCAGCGCCGCCCGGGGGCGTGGGCAGTACTTC. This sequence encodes CASSAARGRGQYF.

CDR3 in DNA: TGCAGTGCTAGAGGGACACCGGAACGTGAAGCTTTCTTT. Its protein is CSARGTPEREAFF. The chain employs TRBV20-1 and TRBJ1-1, with a tentative D call TRBD1 (5 bases). The CDR3 loop spans 13 amino acids. Per the germline V gene, CDR1 is DFQATT and CDR2 is SNEGSKA (reference sequence). V dropped 1 base and J dropped 7 bases, with 13 bases sitting between them.

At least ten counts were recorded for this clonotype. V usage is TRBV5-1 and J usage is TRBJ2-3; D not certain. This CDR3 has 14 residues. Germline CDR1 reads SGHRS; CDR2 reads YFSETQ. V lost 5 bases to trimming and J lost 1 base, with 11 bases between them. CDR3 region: CASSERPGTDTQYF. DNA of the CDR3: TGCGCCAGCAGTGAACGCCCCGGCACAGATACGCAGTATTTT.

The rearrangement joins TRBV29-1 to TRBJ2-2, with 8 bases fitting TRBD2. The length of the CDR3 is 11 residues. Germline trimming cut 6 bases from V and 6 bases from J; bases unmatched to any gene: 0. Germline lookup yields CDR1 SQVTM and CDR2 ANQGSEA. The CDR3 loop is CSVGGAGELFF. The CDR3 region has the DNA TGCAGCGTCGGGGGGGCCGGGGAGCTGTTTTTT.

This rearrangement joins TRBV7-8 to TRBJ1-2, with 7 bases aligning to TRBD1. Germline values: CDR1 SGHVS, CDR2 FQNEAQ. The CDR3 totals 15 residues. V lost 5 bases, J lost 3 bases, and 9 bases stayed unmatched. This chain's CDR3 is CASSPESGTDYGYTF. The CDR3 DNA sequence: TGTGCCAGCAGCCCCGAATCCGGGACAGACTATGGCTACACCTTC.

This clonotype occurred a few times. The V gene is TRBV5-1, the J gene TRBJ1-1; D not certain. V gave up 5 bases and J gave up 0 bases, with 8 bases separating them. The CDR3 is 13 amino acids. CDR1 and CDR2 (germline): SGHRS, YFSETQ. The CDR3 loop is CASRWTVNTEAFF. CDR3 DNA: TGCGCCAGCAGGTGGACCGTGAACACTGAAGCTTTCTTT.

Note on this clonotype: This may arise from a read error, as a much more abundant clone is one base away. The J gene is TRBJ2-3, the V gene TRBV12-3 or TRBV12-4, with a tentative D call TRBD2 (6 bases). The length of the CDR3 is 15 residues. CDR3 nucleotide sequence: TGTGCCAGCAGTTATCGGGGGTCTAGCACAGATACGCGGTATTTT. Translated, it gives CASSYRGSSTDTRYF.

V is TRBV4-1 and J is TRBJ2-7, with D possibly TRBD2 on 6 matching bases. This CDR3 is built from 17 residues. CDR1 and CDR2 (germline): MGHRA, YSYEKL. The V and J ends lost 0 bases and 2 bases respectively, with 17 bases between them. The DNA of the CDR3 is TGCGCCAGCAGCCAAGAACAACCACGGGGGATACCCTACGAGCAGTACTTC. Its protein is CASSQEQPRGIPYEQYF.

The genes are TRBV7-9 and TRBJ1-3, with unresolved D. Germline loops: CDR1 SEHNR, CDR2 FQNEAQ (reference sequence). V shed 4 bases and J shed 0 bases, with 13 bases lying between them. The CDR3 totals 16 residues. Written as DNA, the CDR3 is TGTGCCAGCAGCTCAACCGTAACAACCTCTGGAAACACCATATATTTT. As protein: CASSSTVTTSGNTIYF.

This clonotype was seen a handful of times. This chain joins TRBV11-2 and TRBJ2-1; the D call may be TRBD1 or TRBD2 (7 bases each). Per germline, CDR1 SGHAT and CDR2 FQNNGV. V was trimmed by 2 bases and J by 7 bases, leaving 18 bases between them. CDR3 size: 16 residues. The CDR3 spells CASSLPRGEGLNEQFF. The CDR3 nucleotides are TGTGCCAGCAGCTTACCCAGGGGGGAGGGCTTGAATGAGCAGTTCTTC. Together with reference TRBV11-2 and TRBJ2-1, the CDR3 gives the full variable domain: EAGVAQSPRYKIIEKRQSVAFWCNPISGHATLYWYQQILGQGPKLLIQFQNNGVVDDSQLPKDRFSAERLKGVDSTLKIQPAKLEDSAVYLCASSLPRGEGLNEQFFGPGTRLTVL.

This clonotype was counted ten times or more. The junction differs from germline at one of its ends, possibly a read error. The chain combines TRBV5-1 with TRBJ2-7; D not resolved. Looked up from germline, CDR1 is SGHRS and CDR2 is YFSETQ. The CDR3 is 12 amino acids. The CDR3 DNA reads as TGCGCCAGAACCCAAAGAGACCAAGAGCGGTACTTC. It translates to CARTQRDQERYF.

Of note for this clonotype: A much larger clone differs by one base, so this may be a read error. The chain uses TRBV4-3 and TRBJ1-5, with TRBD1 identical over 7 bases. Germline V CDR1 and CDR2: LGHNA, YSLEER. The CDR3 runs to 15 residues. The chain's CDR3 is CASSTDRASSQPQHF. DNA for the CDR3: TGCGCCAGCAGCACCGACAGGGCGAGCAGTCAGCCCCAGCATTTT.

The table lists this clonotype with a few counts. The CDR3 DNA follows: TGTGCCAGCAGTTTTTACGAGACAGGGGACACAGATACGCAGTATTTT. Protein sequence: CASSFYETGDTDTQYF. This chain links TRBV12-3 or TRBV12-4 with TRBJ2-3; 8 bases are a match to TRBD1. This CDR3 contains 16 residues. The J segment lost 2 bases and the V segment lost 3 bases, leaving 7 bases of the junction unmatched.

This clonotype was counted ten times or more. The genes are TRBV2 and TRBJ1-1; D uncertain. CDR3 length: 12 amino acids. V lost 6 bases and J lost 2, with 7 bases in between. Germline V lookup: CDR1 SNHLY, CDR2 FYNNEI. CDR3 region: CASSDYNTEAFF. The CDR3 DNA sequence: TGTGCCAGCAGCGATTATAACACTGAAGCTTTCTTT.